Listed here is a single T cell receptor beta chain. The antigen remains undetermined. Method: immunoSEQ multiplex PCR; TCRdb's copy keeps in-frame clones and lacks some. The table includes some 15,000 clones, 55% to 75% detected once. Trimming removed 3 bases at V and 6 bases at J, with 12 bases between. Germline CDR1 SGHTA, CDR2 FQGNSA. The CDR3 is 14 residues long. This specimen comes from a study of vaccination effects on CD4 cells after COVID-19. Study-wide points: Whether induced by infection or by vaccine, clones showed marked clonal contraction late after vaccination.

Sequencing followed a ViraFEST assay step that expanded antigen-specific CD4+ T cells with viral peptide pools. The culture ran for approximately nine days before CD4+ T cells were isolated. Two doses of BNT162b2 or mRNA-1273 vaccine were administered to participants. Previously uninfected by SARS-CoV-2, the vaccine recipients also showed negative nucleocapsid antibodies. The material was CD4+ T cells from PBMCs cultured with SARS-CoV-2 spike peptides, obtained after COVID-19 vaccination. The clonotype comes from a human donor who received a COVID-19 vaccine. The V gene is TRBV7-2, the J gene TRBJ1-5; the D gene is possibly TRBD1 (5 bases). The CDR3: CASSFFGRGQPQHF. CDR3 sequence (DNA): TGTGCCAGCAGCTTTTTCGGGAGGGGTCAGCCCCAGCATTTT. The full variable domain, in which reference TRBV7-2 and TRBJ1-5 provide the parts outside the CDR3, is GAGVSQSPSNKVTEKGKDVELRCDPISGHTALYWYRQSLGQGLEFLIYFQGNSAPDKSGLPSDRFSAERTGGSVSTLTIQRTQQEDSAVYLCASSFFGRGQPQHFGDGTRLSIL.